This TCR beta chain was observed in a study of CD8 T cells in ankylosing spondylitis (dated by TCRdb to 2016 to 2017). Background on the whole study: To find TCR variants linked to disease, the study profiled T cell receptor beta repertoires in ankylosing spondylitis patients and healthy donors. The full study cohort comprised some 27 ankylosing spondylitis patients and approximately 100 healthy donors. Peripheral blood was sampled, and synovial fluid was also collected from ankylosing spondylitis patients.

Findings and caveats that apply to the study as a whole: Some motif variants were previously reported in synovial fluid and blood of reactive arthritis patients, suggesting common disease-initiation mechanisms. The disease-linked clones were reported as significantly enriched in matched synovial fluid samples from ankylosing spondylitis patients. In peripheral blood, the disease-linked clones were found at relatively low frequencies and had a CD8+ phenotype. Blood from ankylosing spondylitis patients appeared to be characterized by a TCR beta motif made up of 8 or 9 highly homologous amino acid variants.

This clonotype was counted ten times or more. Its antigen is unknown. Base qualities are not at hand, and no much larger clone is one base apart. V lost 6 bases and J lost 5 bases, and the count of bases not matched to a germline gene is 6. Via the germline V gene, CDR1 is SNHLY and CDR2 FYNNEI. From the cysteine through the phenylalanine, the CDR3 covers 13 amino acids. Just CDR3 DNA is preserved here, 39 bases in frame from base 1. Sequencing instrument: Illumina HiSeq 2500. Quantitative 5'-RACE with molecular barcodes was used to prepare TCR beta libraries. As for the authors' bioinformatics: A new computational method, built on a probabilistic model of VDJ rearrangement, was used to identify disease-linked TCR variants. The public reads were reprocessed in TCRdb via fastp at Q25 and MiXCR, keeping in-frame beta chains. Identical CDR3 protein sequences are pooled into one entry, listed with their most common genes and DNA. The V and J calls were determined by TCRdb, not by the authors. For this sample the table gives over 200,000 distinct CDR3 sequences, of which over 9.5% were detected only once. Of the sample, around a fifth is held by the ten largest clones.

The rearranged segments are TRBV2 and TRBJ2-5; 7 nucleotides in the junction match TRBD2. Sample: blood, either unsorted or a sorted T cell fraction (not recorded which). This TCR was sampled from a male donor with ankylosing spondylitis or in good health (not recorded which). The nucleotides are TGTGCCAGCAGCGGACTAGGGCCGGAGACCCAGTACTTC. Translation gives CASSGLGPETQYF.